This TCR beta chain stems from a study of CD4 and CD8 cells across lung adenocarcinoma regions (dated by TCRdb to 2017 to 2018). Some background on the complete study: The study compared tumor centers with tumor margins to examine intratumor heterogeneity of the T cell receptor repertoire.

This clonotype was counted a few times. This clone's antigen is unknown. The sample holds no much larger clone one base away, and base qualities are not on file. Library method: PCR. Sequencing was carried out with a HiSeq X Ten. TCRdb took the public reads, trimmed them with fastp at Q25, ran MiXCR for clone calling and kept in-frame beta chains. Duplicate CDR3 protein sequences are folded into a single record with the most common DNA and genes. The sample table records approximately 11,000 distinct CDR3 sequences; around 50% of these occur just once. The ten largest make up 20% to 30% of the sample. V is pared back by 2 bases and J by 10 bases, with 6 bases lying between the germline termini. The germline V gene encodes CDR1 MNHEY and CDR2 SVGEGT. The CDR3 sequence holds 11 residues, the cysteine and phenylalanine included. Just the 33-base CDR3 DNA is kept, in frame starting at base 1. Donors were patients with localized lung adenocarcinoma, a subtype of non-small cell lung cancer. The samples were taken from the margins of localized lung adenocarcinomas. For TCR repertoire analysis, CD8+ T cells from tumor tissue were profiled separately from CD4+ T cells.

Input material: CD8+ T cells from the margin of a lung tumor. The cell subset or site label here, explained by the study, means: tumor margin region. The sequence was collected from a female donor with lung adenocarcinoma. The CD4 and CD8 labels of this study may be unreliable. Rearrangement joined TRBV6-2 or TRBV6-3 to TRBJ2-1; the D gene is perhaps TRBD2, from 5 matching bases. The DNA is as follows: TGTGCCAGCAGTTACGGAGGCGAGCAGTTCTTC. It translates to CASSYGGEQFF.